The 28 T cell receptor beta chains presented below share a single source sample, sequenced in a study of cytomegalovirus exposure and HLA in healthy donors. Vbeta (60) and Jbeta (13) primers were used in the PCR. Some clones are missing from TCRdb's copy, which holds only in-frame ones; the method was immunoSEQ multiplex PCR. In the table there are about 70,000 clones, 80% to 90% of which are singletons. The material sequenced was PBMCs. All receptors derive from a woman in her twenties or thirties in good health and CMV-seropositive.

The rearrangement uses TRBV18 and TRBJ1-2; perhaps TRBD1 as D (6 bases). Germline V CDR1 and CDR2: KGHSH, LQKENI. CDR3 size: 16 residues. Trimming cost V 6 bases and J 0 bases, with 17 bases left between them. CDR3 nucleotide sequence: TGTGCCAGCTCCCCTGGGGGGGCATTAACTAACTATGGCTACACCTTC. It codes for CASSPGGALTNYGYTF.

The rearrangement joins TRBV5-4 to TRBJ2-5, with a tentative D call TRBD1 (6 bases). Trimming pared 0 bases from V and 5 bases from J, leaving 14 bases between. Looked up from germline, CDR1 is SGHNT and CDR2 is YYREEE (reference sequence). This CDR3 is built from 15 residues. This chain's CDR3 is CASSLVQGHGETQYF. The CDR3 nucleotides are TGTGCCAGCAGCTTGGTCCAGGGACACGGGGAGACCCAGTACTTC.

This chain connects TRBV11-3 to TRBJ2-1; D perhaps matches TRBD1 (5 bases). V was trimmed by 5 bases and J by 10 bases, leaving 15 bases between them. Germline CDR1 SGHNT, CDR2 YENEEA. The CDR3 contains 13 residues. CDR3 DNA: TGTGCCAGCAGCCCCGCTTACTCAGGGGAGCAGTTCTTC. The encoded protein is CASSPAYSGEQFF. The full variable domain, its missing parts supplied by reference TRBV11-3 and TRBJ2-1, is EAGVVQSPRYKIIEKKQPVAFWCNPISGHNTLYWYLQNLGQGPELLIRYENEEAVDDSQLPKDRFSAERLKGVDSTLKIQPAELGDSAVYLCASSPAYSGEQFFGPGTRLTVL.

The chain has TRBV11-2 and TRBJ2-7, with 7 bases that match TRBD1. CDR1 and CDR2 (germline): SGHAT, FQNNGV. The CDR3 is made up of 16 amino acids. The V gene end was trimmed by 5 bases and the J gene end by 3 bases; junction bases not matched to a gene: 13. CDR3 DNA: TGTGCCAGCAGCCAGGACCGGGACAGCCGATTCTACGAGCAGTACTTC. Translating gives CASSQDRDSRFYEQYF.

The chain has TRBV19 and TRBJ2-1; 8 positions match TRBD2. V trimming: 3 bases; J trimming: 7 bases; junction bases outside the gene matches: 5. This CDR3 contains 14 residues. The germline V gene encodes CDR1 LNHDA and CDR2 SQIVND (reference sequence). CDR3: CASSILERENEQFF. DNA of the CDR3: TGTGCCAGTAGTATCCTCGAGCGGGAGAATGAGCAGTTCTTC.

J is TRBJ2-5 and V is TRBV7-8; TRBD2 is a possible D gene (5 bases). Trimming removed 0 bases from V and 9 bases from J, with 8 bases in between. The V gene's germline CDR1 is SGHVS and CDR2 FQNEAQ. The CDR3 extends over 12 amino acids. The CDR3 region has the DNA TGTGCCAGCAGCTTAGCCCAGAGGGCCCAGTACTTC. Translation: CASSLAQRAQYF.

The rearrangement joins TRBV4-1 to TRBJ1-1, with a tentative D call TRBD1 (6 bases). V lost 1 base and J lost 0, with 9 bases in between. The germline gives CDR1 MGHRA, CDR2 YSYEKL. The CDR3 is 15 residues long. CDR3 residues: CASSQGGGLNTEAFF. The CDR3 nucleotides are TGCGCCAGCAGCCAAGGGGGGGGGCTGAACACTGAAGCTTTCTTT.

The genes are TRBV19 and TRBJ2-7, with D possibly matching TRBD1 (6 bases). Germline values: CDR1 LNHDA, CDR2 SQIVND (reference sequence). CDR3 length: 13 residues. V was shortened by 8 bases and J by 0 bases, with 11 bases between the two germline ends. The CDR3, as DNA: TGTGCCAGTCGGGACATAGACTCCTACGAGCAGTACTTC. This gives the protein CASRDIDSYEQYF.

This clone was seen just once. The chain has TRBV6-5 and TRBJ1-2; 12 nucleotides match TRBD1. This CDR3 has 14 amino acids. The J segment lost 4 bases and the V segment lost 6 bases, leaving 3 bases of the junction unmatched. The germline gives CDR1 MNHEY, CDR2 SVGAGI. CDR3 region: CASRGDRGPYGYTF. The DNA of the CDR3 is TGTGCCAGCAGAGGGGACAGGGGGCCCTATGGCTACACCTTC.

The genes are TRBV28 and TRBJ2-3, with TRBD2 matching 7 bases. V shed 3 bases and J 0 bases; nucleotides not matched to a gene: 3. The CDR3 is made up of 15 amino acids. CDR1 is MDHEN, CDR2 SYDVKM, per germline. The CDR3, as DNA: TGTGCCAGCAGTTTCCTGGGACTAAGCACAGATACGCAGTATTTT. Protein sequence: CASSFLGLSTDTQYF. The whole variable domain, filled in from reference TRBV28 and TRBJ2-3, reads DVKVTQSSRYLVKRTGEKVFLECVQDMDHENMFWYRQDPGLGLRLIYFSYDVKMKEKGDIPEGYSVSREKKERFSLILESASTNQTSMYLCASSFLGLSTDTQYFGPGTRLTVL.

This sequence joins TRBV4-2 and TRBJ2-1; TRBD2 matches at 11 bases. Per germline, CDR1 LGHNA and CDR2 YNFKEQ. The trim removed 1 base at V and 10 bases at J, leaving 3 bases unmatched. This CDR3 contains 14 residues. The CDR3 nucleotides read TGTGCCAGCAGCCAAGCGCTAGCGGGAGGAGAGCAGTTCTTC. Translated, it gives CASSQALAGGEQFF.

The chain links TRBV6-6 to TRBJ2-5, with 10 bases aligning to TRBD1. CDR1 is MNHNY, CDR2 SVGAGI, per germline (reference sequence). The length of the CDR3 is 13 residues. V was clipped by 6 bases and J by 4 bases; unmatched bases: 2. The CDR3 bases are TGTGCCAGCAGACGACAGGGGGCAGAGACCCAGTACTTC. It yields the protein CASRRQGAETQYF.

The V and J genes are TRBV6-6 and TRBJ1-3, with TRBD1 matching over 7 bases. J lost 10 bases, V lost 0 bases, and 3 bases had no gene match. Germline V CDR1 and CDR2: MNHNY, SVGAGI (reference sequence). This CDR3 contains 13 residues. The CDR3 protein is CASSYSNRGTIYF. Written as DNA, the CDR3 is TGTGCCAGCAGTTACTCGAACAGGGGAACCATATATTTT.

This clone was counted a single time. This sequence joins TRBV5-8 and TRBJ2-1; the match to TRBD1 covers 8 bases. This CDR3 is 15 amino acids long. Trimming cost V 3 bases and J 3 bases; bases outside gene matches: 5. CDR1 is SGHTS, CDR2 YDEGEE, per germline. CDR3 sequence reads: CASSSTGTGYNEQFF. The CDR3 coding sequence is TGTGCCAGCAGCTCAACCGGGACAGGCTACAATGAGCAGTTCTTC.

The rearrangement joins TRBV11-2 to TRBJ2-1, with 11 bases lining up with TRBD2. Germline-derived CDR1 and CDR2 are SGHAT and FQNNGV. The CDR3 contains 17 residues. J was trimmed by 5 bases and V by 5 bases; bases with no gene match: 11. The DNA of the CDR3 is TGTGCCAGCAGCCCCGGGACTAGCGGATGGATGAACAATGAGCAGTTCTTC. Encoded protein: CASSPGTSGWMNNEQFF.

This chain joins TRBV9 and TRBJ2-3, with 7 positions matching TRBD2. V gave up 1 base and J gave up 6 bases; unmatched junction bases: 11. CDR3 length: 16 residues. Germline V lookup: CDR1 SGDLS, CDR2 YYNGEE. The CDR3 region has the DNA TGTGCCAGCAGCGTATTCGCGGGAGCCACCTTGGATACGCAGTATTTT. It codes for CASSVFAGATLDTQYF.

The V gene is TRBV6-1, the J gene TRBJ2-3; 11 positions match TRBD2. CDR3 size: 15 residues. The junction had 8 bases not matched to a gene; V was cut back by 6 bases and J by 6 bases. Germline assignment: CDR1 MNHNS and CDR2 SASEGT. The CDR3: CASSRLAGGRDTQYF. CDR3 bases: TGTGCCAGCAGCCGCCTAGCGGGAGGCCGGGATACGCAGTATTTT.

The genes are TRBV7-2 and TRBJ2-1, with 9 bases aligning to TRBD2. The CDR3 is made up of 17 amino acids. The germline V gene has CDR1 SGHTA and CDR2 FQGNSA. The trim removed 5 bases at V and 0 bases at J, leaving 8 bases unmatched. This chain's CDR3 is CASSLRAGGSSYNEQFF. CDR3 DNA sequence: TGTGCCAGCAGCCTCCGGGCGGGAGGGAGCTCCTACAATGAGCAGTTCTTC.

The chain carries TRBV4-1 and TRBJ2-7, with D possibly being TRBD2 (5 bases). V lost 3 bases and J 0 bases, leaving 12 bases between the germline ends. Germline CDR1 MGHRA, CDR2 YSYEKL. The CDR3 spans 15 residues. CDR3 residues: CASSHLASSSYEQYF. DNA of the CDR3: TGCGCCAGCAGCCATCTAGCTTCGAGCTCCTACGAGCAGTACTTC.

The chain carries TRBV4-1 and TRBJ2-7, with 9 bases aligning to TRBD2. With V trimmed by 5 bases and J by 3 bases, 2 bases remained unmatched. This CDR3 comprises 13 residues. Germline V gives CDR1 MGHRA, CDR2 YSYEKL. CDR3 in amino acids: CASSYSGSYEQYF. CDR3 sequence (DNA): TGCGCCAGCAGCTATAGCGGGAGCTACGAGCAGTACTTC.

This clone was counted only a few times. The chain employs TRBV2 and TRBJ1-5; TRBD1 aligns across 7 bases. CDR3 length: 15 amino acids. In germline, CDR1 is SNHLY, CDR2 FYNNEI. The V gene end was trimmed by 7 bases and the J gene end by 1 base; junction bases not matched to a gene: 7. The CDR3 protein is CASKIRGASNQPQHF. CDR3 DNA sequence: TGTGCCAGCAAGATCAGGGGGGCGAGCAATCAGCCCCAGCATTTT.

The rearrangement joins TRBV18 to TRBJ1-2, with 9 bases fitting TRBD1. This CDR3 contains 14 residues. The germline gives CDR1 KGHSH, CDR2 LQKENI. After removal of 5 bases from V and 2 bases from J, the junction contained 3 bases not matched to a gene. The CDR3 loop reads CASSAQGANYGYTF. The CDR3 nucleotides are TGTGCCAGCTCAGCACAGGGGGCGAACTATGGCTACACCTTC.

In this sample, this clone turned up once. The chain uses TRBV7-9 and TRBJ1-3, with 8 bases aligning to TRBD1. V shed 3 bases, J shed 4 bases, and the junction held 2 bases outside the gene matches. In germline, CDR1 is SEHNR, CDR2 FQNEAQ (reference sequence). This CDR3 comprises 14 residues. The CDR3 sequence is CASSLNRGGNTIYF. In nucleotides, the CDR3 is TGTGCCAGCAGCTTGAACAGGGGGGGAAACACCATATATTTT.

The genes are TRBV19 and TRBJ1-1; D possibly corresponds to TRBD1 (6 bases). With 2 bases removed from V and 5 bases from J, the gap between germline ends came to 12 bases. CDR1 LNHDA and CDR2 SQIVND come from the germline V gene (reference sequence). CDR3 length: 14 residues. The CDR3 coding sequence is TGTGCCAGTAGTATAACAGGGCAGAGGACTGAAGCTTTCTTT. Protein sequence: CASSITGQRTEAFF.

This clone was seen just once. The chain has TRBV7-6 and TRBJ2-4; 13 bases align to TRBD2. Trimming cost V 4 bases and J 0 bases; bases outside gene matches: 3. CDR3 size: 17 residues. Per the germline V gene, CDR1 is SGHVS and CDR2 is FNYEAQ. DNA of the CDR3: TGTGCCAGCAGCTCGGGACTAGCGGGGTTAGCCAAAAACATTCAGTACTTC. Its translation is CASSSGLAGLAKNIQYF.

The chain couples TRBV7-6 to TRBJ2-5; D ambiguous. The germline V gene has CDR1 SGHVS and CDR2 FNYEAQ. The CDR3 runs 12 residues. V gave up 5 bases and J gave up 4 bases, with 8 bases separating them. CDR3: CASSPFVETQYF. In DNA, the CDR3 is TGTGCCAGCAGCCCCTTTGTAGAGACCCAGTACTTC. Full variable domain (remainder filled in from reference TRBV7-6 and TRBJ2-5): GAGVSQSPRYKVTKRGQDVALRCDPISGHVSLYWYRQALGQGPEFLTYFNYEAQQDKSGLPNDRFSAERPEGSISTLTIQRTEQRDSAMYRCASSPFVETQYFGPGTRLLVL.

The chain has TRBV5-1 and TRBJ2-7; TRBD1 matches at 9 bases. V gave up 3 bases and J gave up 7 bases; unmatched junction bases: 8. The CDR3 runs to 14 residues. The germline CDR1 and CDR2 sequences are SGHRS and YFSETQ. Here the CDR3 DNA reads TGCGCCAGCAGCTGGGACAGGGAGTTTGAAGAGCAGTACTTC. Residues: CASSWDREFEEQYF.

The chain is built from TRBV6-1 and TRBJ2-5; the match to TRBD2 covers 10 bases. In germline, CDR1 is MNHNS, CDR2 SASEGT. J gave up 5 bases and V 11 bases, and 5 bases lay outside the gene matches. The CDR3 loop spans 12 amino acids. CDR3 sequence: CAGQTSGETQYF. The CDR3 DNA reads as TGTGCCGGCCAGACTAGCGGGGAGACCCAGTACTTC.